The clone carrying this TCR beta chain was recorded many times. TCRdb called the 5' RACE reads again in MiXCR, with one record for every CDR3 protein. The sample yields 84,000 or so distinct CDR3 sequences, around an eighth seen once. The sample originates from a study of early T cells in non-severe SARS-CoV-2 infection. After removal of 6 bases from V and 11 bases from J, the junction contained 10 bases not matched to a gene. This CDR3 is 13 amino acids long. Germline V CDR1 and CDR2: MGHDK, SYGVNS. The clonotype comes from an adult who was a healthcare worker with PCR-confirmed SARS-CoV-2 infection or an uninfected control (not recorded which). Specimen: whole blood. The chain uses TRBV25-1 and TRBJ2-1; 7 bases are shared with TRBD1. CDR3 sequence: CASSPAGTVKQFF. The CDR3 DNA sequence: TGTGCCAGCAGCCCGGCCGGGACAGTTAAGCAGTTCTTC.